Listed below are T cell receptor beta chains from one sample, sequenced in a study of blood T cell repertoires in COVID-19. Method: immunoSEQ multiplex PCR; TCRdb's copy keeps in-frame clones and lacks some. The sample contains some 200,000 clones, 80% to 90% of which appear only once. The sample comprised peripheral blood. The receptors here all came from a man at least 80 years old with acute or convalescent COVID-19. Both conserved end residues are part of each CDR3. D genes are given only for firm matches. Size tells how often a clone was seen (once, few, many) or the class of an expanded clone, and some rows leave it out.

cdr3_aa cdr3_nt d_call j_call clone_size v_call
CAGQGAPGYGYTF TGTGCCGGACAGGGGGCCCCTGGGTATGGCTACACCTTC TRBD1 TRBJ1-2 . TRBV28
CASSRQGASEQYF TGTGCCAGCAGTCGACAGGGGGCCTCCGAGCAGTACTTC TRBD1 TRBJ2-7 . TRBV2
CAWGRGSGPYNEQFF TGTGCCTGGGGGCGGGGTAGCGGTCCGTACAATGAGCAGTTCTTC . TRBJ2-1 . TRBV30
CASSHLAGTDTQYF TGTGCCAGCAGCCACCTAGCGGGAACAGATACGCAGTATTTT TRBD2 TRBJ2-3 . TRBV3-1/TRBV3-2
CASSPGYNTEAFF TGTGCCAGCAGTCCAGGGTATAACACTGAAGCTTTCTTT . TRBJ1-1 . TRBV28
CASSVTSYSETQYF TGTGCCAGTAGTGTTACTAGTTATTCGGAGACCCAGTACTTC . TRBJ2-5 . TRBV19
CASSPGQNQPQHF TGTGCCAGCTCACCGGGACAGAATCAGCCCCAGCATTTT TRBD1 TRBJ1-5 few TRBV18
CASIWGGNTEAFF TGTGCCAGCATATGGGGGGGAAACACTGAAGCTTTCTTT . TRBJ1-1 few TRBV28
CASSHRGVDNEQFF TGTGCCAGCAGCCACAGGGGAGTAGACAATGAGCAGTTCTTC TRBD1 TRBJ2-1 . TRBV13
CASSYPEGNQPQHF TGTGCCAGCAGTTACCCAGAGGGCAATCAGCCCCAGCATTTT . TRBJ1-5 . TRBV6-6
CASSPKFGELFF TGTGCCAGCAGCCCTAAATTCGGGGAGCTGTTTTTT . TRBJ2-2 . TRBV7-2
CASSSTRGETQYF TGTGCCAGTAGTAGCACCAGGGGAGAGACCCAGTACTTC . TRBJ2-5 . TRBV19
CASSLAAGQGYGYTF TGTGCCAGCAGCTTAGCGGCAGGGCAGGGGTATGGCTACACCTTC . TRBJ1-2 . TRBV7-8
CASGLDGSGRGDYNSPLHF TGTGCTAGTGGTTTGGATGGCTCGGGTAGGGGCGACTATAATTCACCCCTCCACTTT . TRBJ1-6 . TRBV12-5
CASSLQSGTGTDTQYF TGTGCCAGCAGCTTACAATCAGGGACAGGCACAGATACGCAGTATTTT TRBD1 TRBJ2-3 . TRBV7-2
CASRLAGGSYNEQFF TGTGCCAGTAGACTAGCGGGAGGGTCCTACAATGAGCAGTTCTTC TRBD2 TRBJ2-1 . TRBV19
CASSYSTSENNEQFF TGTGCCAGCAGTTACTCAACTAGCGAGAACAATGAGCAGTTCTTC TRBD2 TRBJ2-1 few TRBV6-6
CASSLALAAYEQYF TGTGCCAGCAGCTTGGCCCTAGCGGCATACGAGCAGTACTTC TRBD2 TRBJ2-7 . TRBV5-6
CAWSTRYGGTEAFF TGTGCCTGGAGTACCCGGTACGGCGGCACTGAAGCTTTCTTT . TRBJ1-1 . TRBV30
CASSRTAQETQYF TGTGCCAGCAGTCGGACAGCCCAAGAGACCCAGTACTTC . TRBJ2-5 . TRBV27
CASSKAWTGGYGELFF TGTGCCAGCAGCAAAGCGTGGACAGGGGGCTACGGGGAGCTGTTTTTT . TRBJ2-2 . TRBV21-1
CASSLQVGNTGELFF TGCGCCAGCAGCTTGCAGGTTGGGAACACCGGGGAGCTGTTTTTT . TRBJ2-2 . TRBV5-1
CAISVGQGGEKLFF TGTGCCATCAGTGTTGGGCAGGGGGGTGAAAAACTGTTTTTT TRBD1 TRBJ1-4 . TRBV10-3
CASSQPGLVGETQYF TGCGCCAGCAGCCAACCGGGACTAGTGGGGGAGACCCAGTACTTC TRBD2 TRBJ2-5 . TRBV4-1
CASSHPSRGSEQFF TGTGCCAGCAGCCACCCCTCAAGGGGCAGTGAGCAGTTCTTC . TRBJ2-1 once TRBV3-1/TRBV3-2
CASRDTSGRSYNEQFF TGTGCCAGCAGGGATACTAGCGGGAGATCCTACAATGAGCAGTTCTTC TRBD2 TRBJ2-1 . TRBV25-1
CASSHRGGNTEAFF TGTGCCAGCAGTCACAGGGGGGGGAACACTGAAGCTTTCTTT TRBD1 TRBJ1-1 once TRBV5-4
CASSGGLLESSGNTIYF TGCGCCAGCAGCGGGGGACTTCTAGAGAGCTCTGGAAACACCATATATTTT . TRBJ1-3 . TRBV5-1
CASSRTGSAEQFF TGTGCCAGCAGCAGGACAGGGAGCGCTGAGCAGTTCTTC TRBD1 TRBJ2-1 . TRBV6-4
CASSQERGRPLHF TGTGCCAGCAGCCAAGAGCGGGGACGGCCCCTCCACTTT . TRBJ1-6 . TRBV3-1/TRBV3-2
CASSETGKETPLHF TGTGCCAGCAGTGAAACAGGGAAAGAGACACCCCTCCACTTT . TRBJ1-6 . TRBV6-1
CASSSTGGGEKLFF TGCGCCAGCAGCTCGACAGGGGGAGGGGAAAAACTGTTTTTT TRBD1 TRBJ1-4 . TRBV5-1
CSASFASGSSYEQYF TGCAGTGCTAGTTTTGCTAGCGGGAGTTCCTACGAGCAGTACTTC TRBD2 TRBJ2-7 . TRBV20-1
CSAGQGARETQYF TGCAGCGCGGGACAGGGGGCACGAGAGACCCAGTACTTC TRBD1 TRBJ2-5 . TRBV29-1
CASSLGRLAGLQETQYF TGTGCCAGCAGCTTAGGGCGGCTAGCGGGACTCCAAGAGACCCAGTACTTC TRBD2 TRBJ2-5 . TRBV7-2
CASSLAGGSYNEQFF TGTGCCAGCTCACTAGCGGGTGGCTCCTACAATGAGCAGTTCTTC TRBD2 TRBJ2-1 . TRBV18
CASSPRTGGDNSPLHF TGTGCCAGCTCACCACGAACAGGGGGCGATAATTCACCCCTCCACTTT TRBD1 TRBJ1-6 . TRBV18
CASSQAQGNTEAFF TGTGCCAGCAGCCAAGCACAGGGTAACACTGAAGCTTTCTTT . TRBJ1-1 . TRBV3-1/TRBV3-2
CASSLVAGTGYSETQYF TGTGCCAGCAGCTTAGTAGCCGGGACAGGGTATTCAGAGACCCAGTACTTC TRBD1 TRBJ2-5 few TRBV7-6
CASSLGENTEAFF TGTGCCAGCAGCTTGGGAGAGAACACTGAAGCTTTCTTT . TRBJ1-1 . TRBV5-4